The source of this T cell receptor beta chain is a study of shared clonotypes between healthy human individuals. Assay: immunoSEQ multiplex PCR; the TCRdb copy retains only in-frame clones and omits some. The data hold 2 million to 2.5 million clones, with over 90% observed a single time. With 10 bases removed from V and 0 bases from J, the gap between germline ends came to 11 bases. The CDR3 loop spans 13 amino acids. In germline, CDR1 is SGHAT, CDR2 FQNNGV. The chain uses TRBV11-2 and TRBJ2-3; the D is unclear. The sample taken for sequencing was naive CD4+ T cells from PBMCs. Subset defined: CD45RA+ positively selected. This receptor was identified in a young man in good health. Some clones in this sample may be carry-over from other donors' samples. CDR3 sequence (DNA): TGTGCCACCCGACTCCCTAGCACAGATACGCAGTATTTT. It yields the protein CATRLPSTDTQYF.